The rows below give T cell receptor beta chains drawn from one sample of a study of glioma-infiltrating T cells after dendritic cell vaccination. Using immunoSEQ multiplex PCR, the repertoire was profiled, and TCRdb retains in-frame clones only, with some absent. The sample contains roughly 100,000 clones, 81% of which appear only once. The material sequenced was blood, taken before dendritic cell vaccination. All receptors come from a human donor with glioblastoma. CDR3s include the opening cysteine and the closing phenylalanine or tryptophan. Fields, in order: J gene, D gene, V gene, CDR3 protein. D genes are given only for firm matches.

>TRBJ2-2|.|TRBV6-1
CASMRISNTGELFF
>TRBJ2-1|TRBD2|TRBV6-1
CASSTSGGDNEQFF
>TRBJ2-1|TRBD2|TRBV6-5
CASSWDGTSRNEQFF
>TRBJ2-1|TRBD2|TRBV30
CAWSTLPGLAGQDEQFF
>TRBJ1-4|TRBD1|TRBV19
CASSPTGATNEKLFF
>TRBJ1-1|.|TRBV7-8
CASSFGPEAEAFF
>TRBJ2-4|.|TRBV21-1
CASSKAGQGLDIQYF
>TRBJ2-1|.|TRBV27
CASSLLGAKRSSYNEQFF
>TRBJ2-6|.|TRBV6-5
CASSYGGAGANVLTF
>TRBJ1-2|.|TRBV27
CASSRTAGNYGYTF
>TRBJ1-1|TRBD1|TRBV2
CASPSGTGVSEAFF
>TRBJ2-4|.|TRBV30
CAWSRDNLNIQYF
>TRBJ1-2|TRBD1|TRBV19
CASRGTGGEGYTF
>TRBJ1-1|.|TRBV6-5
CASSYEGGGTTEAFF
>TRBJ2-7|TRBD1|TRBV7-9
CASSYRDRAVF
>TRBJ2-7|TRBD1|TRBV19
CASSRDRGLSYEQYF
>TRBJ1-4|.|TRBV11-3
CASSVRQSNNEKLFF
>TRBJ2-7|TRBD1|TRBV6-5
CASSSPTGFFEQYF
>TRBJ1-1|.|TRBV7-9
CASSFGGTVNTEAFF
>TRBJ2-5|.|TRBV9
CASSADLLETQYF
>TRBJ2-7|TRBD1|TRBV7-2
CASSRSGTAYEQYF
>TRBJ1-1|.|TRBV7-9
CASSFLRGNTEAFF
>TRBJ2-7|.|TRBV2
CASLVMYSHSSYEQYF
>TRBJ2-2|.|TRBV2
CASSSLRSGELFF
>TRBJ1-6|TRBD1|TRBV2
CASSEQGQGISPLHF
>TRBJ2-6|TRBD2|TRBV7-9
CASSPAGGLPGANVLTF
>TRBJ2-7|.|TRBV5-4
CASRGSQVGEQYF
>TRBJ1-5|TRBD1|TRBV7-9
CASSPNLGTAANQPQHF
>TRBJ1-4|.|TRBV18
CASSPHLEGHNEKLFF
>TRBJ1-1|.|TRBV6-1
CAGEGLMNTEAFF
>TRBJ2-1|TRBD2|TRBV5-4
CASSRTSGGSYEQFF
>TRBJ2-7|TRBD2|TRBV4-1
CASSPFPGLAGGHEQYF
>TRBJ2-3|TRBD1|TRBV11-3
CASSFGRQGDSDTQYF
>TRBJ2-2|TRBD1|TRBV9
CASSGRDRGLKGNTGELFF
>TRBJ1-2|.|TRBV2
CASIPGTINYGYTF
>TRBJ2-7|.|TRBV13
CASSSLTRRATYEQYF
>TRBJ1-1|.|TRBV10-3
CAITSGDPGTEAFF
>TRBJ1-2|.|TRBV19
CASSKAATPTYGYTF
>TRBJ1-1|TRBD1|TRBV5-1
CASSLAFGQVTEAFF
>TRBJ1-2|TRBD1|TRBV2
CASNEATGGAGYWYGYTF
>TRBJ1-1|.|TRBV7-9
CASSSTRGGLLAAFF
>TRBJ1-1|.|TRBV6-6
CASSWVTAEAFF
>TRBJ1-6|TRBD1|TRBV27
CASSSPGTEDNSPLHF
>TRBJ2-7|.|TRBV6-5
CASTGVYEQYF
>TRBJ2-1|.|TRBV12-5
CASGPRQERDNEQFF
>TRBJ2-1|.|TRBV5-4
CASSLEGVGNEQFF
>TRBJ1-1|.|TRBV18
CASSPLQGGRLAFF
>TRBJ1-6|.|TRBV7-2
CASSFGGRGNSPLHF
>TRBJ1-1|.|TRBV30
CAGTRSPGGTEAFF
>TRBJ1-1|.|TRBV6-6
CASSPIGAQIAEAFF
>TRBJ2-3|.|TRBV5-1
CASSLVVGADTQYF
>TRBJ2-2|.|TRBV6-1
CASSQKVLVTGELFF
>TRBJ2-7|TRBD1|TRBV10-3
CAISLSDRVFEQYF
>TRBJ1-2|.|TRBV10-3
CAISEYRENRYGYTF
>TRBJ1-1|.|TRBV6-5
CASRAGVEQAFF
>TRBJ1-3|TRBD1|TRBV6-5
CASQQGAGNTIYF
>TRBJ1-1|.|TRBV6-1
CASSELIRDTEAFF
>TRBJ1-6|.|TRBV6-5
CASSYSGSSYNSPLHF
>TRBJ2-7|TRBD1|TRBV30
CAWSETGVQYF
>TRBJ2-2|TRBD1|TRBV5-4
CASNKGQGNTGELFF